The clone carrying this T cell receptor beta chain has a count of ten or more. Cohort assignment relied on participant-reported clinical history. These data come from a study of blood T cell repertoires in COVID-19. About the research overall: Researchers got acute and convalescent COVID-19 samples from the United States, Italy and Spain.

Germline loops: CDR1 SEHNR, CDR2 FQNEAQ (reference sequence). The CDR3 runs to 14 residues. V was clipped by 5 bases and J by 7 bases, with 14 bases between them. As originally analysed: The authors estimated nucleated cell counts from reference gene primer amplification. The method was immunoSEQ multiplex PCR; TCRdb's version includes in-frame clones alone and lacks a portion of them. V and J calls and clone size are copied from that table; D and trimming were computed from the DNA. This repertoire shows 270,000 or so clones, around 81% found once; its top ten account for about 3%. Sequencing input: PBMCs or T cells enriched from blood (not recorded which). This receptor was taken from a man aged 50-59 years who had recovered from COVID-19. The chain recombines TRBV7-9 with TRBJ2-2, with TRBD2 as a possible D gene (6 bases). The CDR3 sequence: CASSPRRGVGELFF. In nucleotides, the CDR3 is TGTGCCAGCAGCCCTCGGCGGGGAGTCGGGGAGCTGTTTTTT.